The next 24 T cell receptor beta chains were all read from a single sample in a study of T cell changes during pregnancy in multiple sclerosis. Measured with immunoSEQ multiplex PCR; TCRdb has only the in-frame clones, and not every one. The sample records about 65,000 clones, about 92% being singletons. The sequences come from CD8+ T cells from peripheral blood mononuclear cells, collected in the third trimester of pregnancy. The receptors originated from a female donor in good health, enrolled as a control in a pregnancy study.

The chain is built from TRBV7-9 and TRBJ1-1; D not certain. The germline V gene has CDR1 SEHNR and CDR2 FQNEAQ (reference sequence). Trimming took off 3 bases at V and 3 bases at J, with 8 bases between the two ends. This CDR3 has 13 amino acids. The CDR3 bases are TGTGCCAGCAGCTTTAGGAGTGACACTGAAGCTTTCTTT. As protein: CASSFRSDTEAFF.

This rearrangement joins TRBV7-9 to TRBJ1-3; maybe TRBD1 (6 bases). The CDR3 has 16 residues. The V end was cut by 3 bases, the J end by 1 base, with 13 bases between. In germline, CDR1 is SEHNR, CDR2 FQNEAQ (reference sequence). The CDR3 region has the DNA TGTGCCAGCAGCTTTCATCAGGGGATATCTGGAAACACCATATATTTT. As protein: CASSFHQGISGNTIYF.

The chain is built from TRBV29-1 and TRBJ1-2; D is possibly TRBD1 (5 bases). CDR3 length: 13 amino acids. Germline CDR1 SQVTM, CDR2 ANQGSEA. The V and J ends lost 0 bases and 4 bases respectively, with 9 bases between them. The CDR3 DNA sequence: TGCAGCGTTGAAGATCAGGGTTCCTATGGCTACACCTTC. Translated, it gives CSVEDQGSYGYTF. The entire variable domain, with the rest obtained from reference TRBV29-1 and TRBJ1-2, is as follows: SAVISQKPSRDICQRGTSLTIQCQVDSQVTMMFWYRQQPGQSLTLIATANQGSEATYESGFVIDKFPISRPNLTFSTLTVSNMSPEDSSIYLCSVEDQGSYGYTFGSGTRLTVV.

A single count supports this clone. The CDR3 DNA follows: TGTGCCAGCAGTGACTCGCCAGGGGGTCTTGGCTATGGCTACACCTTC. This codes for CASSDSPGGLGYGYTF. The J gene is TRBJ1-2, the V gene TRBV6-4; 7 bases are shared with TRBD1. V lost 0 bases, J lost 4 bases, and 8 bases stayed unmatched. This CDR3 has 16 residues. Germline CDR1 MRHNA, CDR2 SNTAGT.

V usage is TRBV10-1 and J usage is TRBJ1-1, with D unresolved. Germline V gene data show CDR1 as WNHNN and CDR2 as SYGVQD (reference sequence). The CDR3 sequence is 16 residues long. V lost 0 bases and J 5 bases, leaving 16 bases between the germline ends. The CDR3: CASSESPDAGLTEAFF. The CDR3 nucleotides read TGCGCCAGCAGTGAGTCTCCGGACGCGGGGTTAACTGAAGCTTTCTTT.

V gene TRBV18 combines with J gene TRBJ2-3, with TRBD1 identical over 11 bases. V shed 0 bases, J shed 2 bases, and the junction held 4 bases outside the gene matches. The CDR3 is 17 residues long. CDR1 and CDR2 (germline): KGHSH, LQKENI. The CDR3 is CASSPPGQGVSTDTQYF. The CDR3 nucleotides are TGTGCCAGCTCACCACCGGGACAGGGGGTGTCCACAGATACGCAGTATTTT.

The CDR3 spells CASFPRDRVYGTEAFF. The CDR3 DNA is TGTGCCAGCTTTCCCAGGGACAGAGTTTACGGCACTGAAGCTTTCTTT. This sequence joins TRBV27 and TRBJ1-1, with 7 bases matching TRBD1. The CDR3 is made up of 16 amino acids. The J segment lost 4 bases and the V segment lost 8 bases, leaving 16 bases of the junction unmatched. The germline gives CDR1 MNHEY, CDR2 SMNVEV (reference sequence).

This clone was seen just once. This chain uses TRBV6-5 with TRBJ1-1; D call uncertain. The V end was cut by 2 bases, the J end by 1 base, with 5 bases between. This CDR3 has 13 residues. Germline CDR1 and CDR2: MNHEY and SVGAGI. CDR3 DNA: TGTGCCAGCAGTTACCCGGGGAACACTGAAGCTTTCTTT. Residues: CASSYPGNTEAFF.

The chain joins TRBV6-5 to TRBJ2-1; TRBD2 matches at 12 bases. Trimming removed 2 bases from V and 6 bases from J; junction bases left unmatched: 2. Germline V gene data show CDR1 as MNHEY and CDR2 as SVGAGI. This CDR3 region has 15 residues. In DNA form, the CDR3 reads TGTGCCAGCAGTTACGCTAGCGGGGGGGCCAATGAGCAGTTCTTC. Amino acids: CASSYASGGANEQFF.

The chain links TRBV10-3 to TRBJ2-7; TRBD2 might be the D (5 bases). V lost 6 bases, J lost 1 base, and 13 bases lay in between. The CDR3 is 14 residues long. The germline CDR1 and CDR2 sequences are ENHRY and SYGVKD. The CDR3 DNA is TGTGCCATCAGAGAGCCCGGGAAATCCTACGAGCAGTACTTC. It translates to CAIREPGKSYEQYF.

The rearrangement joins TRBV6-5 to TRBJ2-7, with a tentative D call TRBD2 (5 bases). V lost 2 bases to trimming and J lost 6 bases, with 14 bases between them. CDR3 size: 14 residues. The germline gives CDR1 MNHEY, CDR2 SVGAGI. In DNA, the CDR3 is TGTGCCAGCAGTTACGGGCAGAGTGGGAGCGAGCAGTACTTC. Translation gives CASSYGQSGSEQYF.

The CDR3 nucleotides are TGTGCCAGCAGCGTGACAGTTAGCAATCAGCCCCAGCATTTT. This encodes CASSVTVSNQPQHF. The V gene is TRBV7-8, the J gene TRBJ1-5, with D possibly matching TRBD1 (5 bases). CDR3 size: 14 residues. The V end was cut by 5 bases, the J end by 0 bases, with 8 bases between. CDR1 SGHVS and CDR2 FQNEAQ come from the germline V gene.

This clone was seen only once. The chain is built from TRBV13 and TRBJ1-4, with no clear D. From germline, CDR1 is PRHDT and CDR2 FYEKMQ (reference sequence). V was trimmed by 1 base and J by 10 bases, leaving 10 bases between them. The CDR3 covers 13 residues. The CDR3 region has the DNA TGTGCCAGCAGCTTAGCCGGGGAAGGAAAACTGTTTTTT. Its translation is CASSLAGEGKLFF.

This chain links TRBV29-1 with TRBJ1-2, with TRBD1 identical over 8 bases. Germline loops: CDR1 SQVTM, CDR2 ANQGSEA. The CDR3 consists of 13 residues. With V trimmed by 7 bases and J by 0 bases, 4 bases remained unmatched. In nucleotides, the CDR3 is TGCAGCGCGGACAGGGAATCTAACTATGGCTACACCTTC. It codes for CSADRESNYGYTF.

The V call is TRBV4-1, the J call TRBJ1-2; no reliable D call. Germline lookup yields CDR1 MGHRA and CDR2 YSYEKL. Trimming removed 7 bases from V and 4 bases from J, with 13 bases in between. The CDR3 is made up of 13 amino acids. The CDR3 here is CASTGPPGYGYTF. The CDR3 DNA reads as TGCGCCAGCACGGGTCCCCCGGGCTATGGCTACACCTTC.

The chain has TRBV6-5 and TRBJ2-3, with TRBD1 as a possible D gene (6 bases). Trimming removed 5 bases from V and 2 bases from J, with 14 bases in between. This CDR3 is built from 15 residues. Germline V gene sequence: CDR1 MNHEY, CDR2 SVGAGI. The CDR3 region has the DNA TGTGCCAGCAGTCCCCGGACAGTTTACACAGATACGCAGTATTTT. It yields the protein CASSPRTVYTDTQYF.

The chain couples TRBV7-9 to TRBJ1-1; 8 bases align to TRBD1. CDR3 length equals 14 residues. Germline CDR1 reads SEHNR; CDR2 reads FQNEAQ (reference sequence). Trimming cost V 4 bases and J 1 base; bases outside gene matches: 2. The CDR3 sequence is CASSWGQANTEAFF. CDR3 bases: TGTGCCAGCAGCTGGGGACAGGCGAACACTGAAGCTTTCTTT.

This chain uses TRBV5-1 with TRBJ2-2, with a tentative D call TRBD1 (6 bases). Germline V CDR1 and CDR2: SGHRS, YFSETQ. The CDR3 extends over 16 amino acids. With 0 bases removed from V and 4 bases from J, the gap between germline ends came to 13 bases. The chain's CDR3 is CASSLVGRGVTGELFF. The CDR3 nucleotides read TGCGCCAGCAGCTTGGTCGGCAGGGGAGTCACCGGGGAGCTGTTTTTT. The variable domain in full, with the rest retrieved from reference TRBV5-1 and TRBJ2-2, is KAGVTQTPRYLIKTRGQQVTLSCSPISGHRSVSWYQQTPGQGLQFLFEYFSETQRNKGNFPGRFSGRQFSNSRSEMNVSTLELGDSALYLCASSLVGRGVTGELFFGEGSRLTVL.

This clone was found once. The chain is built from TRBV6-6 and TRBJ1-1; D remains unclear. With 6 bases removed from V and 3 bases from J, the gap between germline ends came to 20 bases. The V gene's germline CDR1 is MNHNY and CDR2 SVGAGI (reference sequence). The CDR3 contains 16 residues. Written as DNA, the CDR3 is TGTGCCAGCAGCCCTACGTCGCTTCCGGGAGACACTGAAGCTTTCTTT. Its protein is CASSPTSLPGDTEAFF.

V usage is TRBV7-2 and J usage is TRBJ2-1, with D maybe TRBD2 (6 bases). Germline V lookup: CDR1 SGHTA, CDR2 FQGNSA. Trimming left V 9 bases short and J 3 bases short, with 9 bases between. This CDR3 has 12 residues. The CDR3 DNA follows: TGTGCCAGTGGGACTTACTACAATGAGCAGTTCTTC. This encodes CASGTYYNEQFF.

CDR3: CASTGGVGYGYTF. CDR3 in DNA: TGTGCCAGTACAGGGGGCGTAGGCTATGGCTACACCTTC. The chain has TRBV19 and TRBJ1-2, with TRBD1 identical over 8 bases. This CDR3 has 13 residues. Germline V gene sequence: CDR1 LNHDA, CDR2 SQIVND (reference sequence). V was clipped by 7 bases and J by 4 bases; unmatched bases: 5.

This chain connects TRBV7-9 to TRBJ1-1; perhaps TRBD1 as D (6 bases). V was trimmed by 1 base and J by 6 bases, leaving 12 bases between them. The CDR3 has 14 amino acids. In germline, CDR1 is SEHNR, CDR2 FQNEAQ (reference sequence). The CDR3 loop is CASSLVQGLAEAFF. The CDR3 DNA is TGTGCCAGCAGCTTAGTCCAGGGGCTGGCTGAAGCTTTCTTT.

The chain recombines TRBV19 with TRBJ1-2, with TRBD1 matching 8 bases. CDR3 length equals 14 residues. The V segment lost 4 bases and the J segment 8 bases; nucleotides outside the gene matches: 9. Germline assignment: CDR1 LNHDA and CDR2 SQIVND (reference sequence). CDR3 bases: TGTGCCAGTAGTAATATCGACAGGGGAGGAGGCTACACCTTC. This translates into CASSNIDRGGGYTF.

The chain has TRBV7-2 and TRBJ1-4; weak D call: TRBD1 (5 bases). The CDR3 is made up of 16 amino acids. Trimming shortened V by 5 bases and J by 7 bases, and 20 bases separated the two germline ends. CDR1 and CDR2 from the germline V gene are SGHTA and FQGNSA. CDR3 in DNA: TGTGCCAGCAGCGCGGGACTCGGTAGAGGAAGTGAAAAACTGTTTTTT. As protein: CASSAGLGRGSEKLFF.